Sequencing of this T cell receptor (beta chain) was carried out in a study of blood T cell repertoires in COVID-19. TCRdb's table, derived via immunoSEQ multiplex PCR, lists solely in-frame clones and lacks some. The sample shows 300,000 or so clones, 90% of them seen only once. This TCR came from a woman between 40 and 50 years old with acute or convalescent COVID-19. Sample: peripheral blood.

CDR3 bases: TGCGCCAGCAGCCAAGATGGGACTAGCGGGGGCACAGATACGCAGTATTTT. Translated, it gives CASSQDGTSGGTDTQYF. The gene calls are TRBV4-1 and TRBJ2-3; 13 positions agree with TRBD2. The CDR3 extends over 17 amino acids. Losses at the gene ends were 0 bases for V and 1 base for J; bases not matched to a gene: 1. Germline V gene sequence: CDR1 MGHRA, CDR2 YSYEKL.